These 26 T cell receptor beta chains were all obtained from the same sample, sequenced in a study of blood T cells in healthy people across ages. A second PCR of about 6 to 12 cycles used a sample-barcoded 5' primer and a J-beta primer mix. Via MiXCR, TCRdb re-called the 5' RACE reads, giving one row per CDR3 protein. The table has about 620,000 distinct CDR3 sequences, about 51% seen once; the top ten hold roughly 12%. The source material was blood. The receptors shown here come from a woman older than 75 in good health.

There are many counts of this clonotype. The V call is TRBV7-8, the J call TRBJ2-1; D unresolved. The V end was cut by 5 bases, the J end by 5 bases, with 16 bases between. Germline CDR1 reads SGHVS; CDR2 reads FQNEAQ. The CDR3 totals 15 residues. The CDR3: CASSPQRHQNNEQFF. In nucleotides, the CDR3 is TGTGCCAGCAGCCCCCAGAGACATCAAAACAATGAGCAGTTCTTC.

This chain joins TRBV15 and TRBJ2-1; the match to TRBD2 covers 8 bases. The V and J ends lost 4 bases and 0 bases, in that order; junction bases with no gene match: 5. The CDR3 is 16 amino acids. Germline V gene sequence: CDR1 LNHNV, CDR2 YYDKDF (reference sequence). In DNA, the CDR3 is TGTGCCACCAGCAACCTAGCGGGTAGCTCCTACAATGAGCAGTTCTTC. This translates into CATSNLAGSSYNEQFF. The variable domain in full, completed from reference TRBV15 and TRBJ2-1, reads DAMVIQNPRYQVTQFGKPVTLSCSQTLNHNVMYWYQQKSSQAPKLLFHYYDKDFNNEADTPDNFQSRRPNTSFCFLDIRSPGLGDTAMYLCATSNLAGSSYNEQFFGPGTRLTVL.

The J gene is TRBJ2-3, the V gene TRBV10-3; possibly TRBD1 or TRBD2 for D (5 bases each). This CDR3 has 14 amino acids. Trimming removed 6 bases at V and 3 bases at J, with 13 bases between. In germline, CDR1 is ENHRY, CDR2 SYGVKD. DNA of the CDR3: TGTGCCATCAGCCCGGGGACCCAAACAGATACGCAGTATTTT. Encoded protein: CAISPGTQTDTQYF.

The chain joins TRBV18 to TRBJ2-4, with D maybe TRBD1 (5 bases). The DNA end lines up better with TRBJ2-7; the J call may be wrong. This CDR3 is built from 13 residues. Germline loops: CDR1 KGHSH, CDR2 LQKENI. The CDR3 DNA follows: TGTGCCAGCTCACCCGACAGTACCTACGAGCAGTACTTC. Amino acid sequence: CASSPDSTYEQYF.

This clonotype occurred once. Mismatch with germline at one junction end may stem from a read error. The chain links TRBV14 to TRBJ1-4, with D tentatively TRBD1 (5 bases). Germline CDR1 reads SGHDN; CDR2 reads FVKESK. This CDR3 has 19 residues. For the CDR3, the DNA is TGTGCCTGCAGCCAAGGACGGCAGGGAAGTGGCTGGGCTAATGAAAAACTGTTTTTT. Translated, it gives CACSQGRQGSGWANEKLFF. Drawing the rest from reference TRBV14 and TRBJ1-4, the complete variable domain is EAGVTQFPSHSVIEKGQTVTLRCDPISGHDNLYWYRRVMGKEIKFLLHFVKESKQDESGMPNNRFLAERTGGTYSTLKVQPAELEDSGVYFCACSQGRQGSGWANEKLFFGSGTQLSVL.

The table lists this clonotype with a few counts. The J gene is TRBJ2-1, the V gene TRBV11-2; the match to TRBD1 covers 7 bases. V shed 5 bases, J shed 1 base, and the junction held 5 bases outside the gene matches. This CDR3 has 15 amino acids. CDR1 and CDR2 (germline): SGHAT, FQNNGV. For the CDR3, the DNA is TGTGCCAGCAGCAACGACAGGGTATCCTACAATGAGCAGTTCTTC. This sequence encodes CASSNDRVSYNEQFF.

This clonotype was detected a few times. J is TRBJ1-2 and V is TRBV10-3; unclear D gene. The V end lost 6 bases, the J end lost 11 bases, and 22 bases lay between the germline ends. CDR1 ENHRY and CDR2 SYGVKD come from the germline V gene. This CDR3 has 14 amino acids. CDR3 amino acids: CAIRDRDLYLQYTF. CDR3 nucleotide sequence: TGTGCCATCAGGGATCGAGACCTCTATCTCCAATACACCTTC.

V is TRBV12-3 or TRBV12-4 and J is TRBJ1-3, with D tentatively TRBD1 (5 bases). Between the trimmed V and J ends, which lost 2 bases and 4 bases, there was a span of 9 bases. The CDR3 has 14 residues. For the CDR3, the DNA is TGTGCCAGCAGTTTAAGGGGACTCGGAAACACCATATATTTT. It is translated as CASSLRGLGNTIYF.

The gene calls are TRBV3-1 and TRBJ1-2; 8 bases map to TRBD1. The trim removed 6 bases at V and 7 bases at J, leaving 19 bases unmatched. The V gene's germline CDR1 is LGHDT and CDR2 YNNKEL (reference sequence). This CDR3 comprises 17 residues. The CDR3 protein is CASRGRLRTGNSSGYTF. The CDR3, as DNA: TGTGCCAGCAGGGGACGCCTACGGACAGGGAATTCTTCTGGCTACACCTTC.

The genes are TRBV7-9 and TRBJ2-3, with 9 bases matching TRBD2. CDR3 size: 14 residues. After removal of 5 bases from V and 6 bases from J, the junction contained 6 bases not matched to a gene. Per the germline V gene, CDR1 is SEHNR and CDR2 is FQNEAQ (reference sequence). The CDR3 nucleotides are TGTGCCAGCAGCCGACTAGCGGTATCCGATACGCAGTATTTT. This codes for CASSRLAVSDTQYF.

The J gene is TRBJ2-2, the V gene TRBV7-2, with a tentative D call TRBD2 (6 bases). Looked up from germline, CDR1 is SGHTA and CDR2 is FQGNSA. The CDR3 loop spans 13 amino acids. V lost 5 bases, J lost 4 bases, and 8 bases lay in between. This chain's CDR3 is CASSTSPTGELFF. CDR3 nucleotides: TGTGCCAGCAGCACTAGCCCCACCGGGGAGCTGTTTTTT.

This clonotype was recorded only once. The DNA of the CDR3 is TGTGCCAGCATTGGGCTCGGCTGGACAGGGGAAGGGAATCAGCCCCAGCATTTT. Translated: CASIGLGWTGEGNQPQHF. V is TRBV28 and J is TRBJ1-5; 9 bases line up with TRBD1. The CDR3 has 18 amino acids. Germline CDR1 and CDR2: MDHEN and SYDVKM. The J segment lost 4 bases and the V segment lost 7 bases, leaving 17 bases of the junction unmatched.

V usage is TRBV5-1 and J usage is TRBJ2-3, with 7 bases aligning to TRBD2. This CDR3 has 14 amino acids. Germline V gene data show CDR1 as SGHRS and CDR2 as YFSETQ. Unmatched junction bases numbered 7, after V lost 7 bases and J lost 2 bases. The CDR3 protein is CASPLSGITDTQYF. The CDR3 region has the DNA TGCGCCAGCCCCCTCAGCGGGATCACAGATACGCAGTATTTT. Combining the CDR3 with reference TRBV5-1 and TRBJ2-3 gives the whole variable domain KAGVTQTPRYLIKTRGQQVTLSCSPISGHRSVSWYQQTPGQGLQFLFEYFSETQRNKGNFPGRFSGRQFSNSRSEMNVSTLELGDSALYLCASPLSGITDTQYFGPGTRLTVL.

As regards this clonotype: A much bigger clone sits one base away, suggesting this may be a read error. The CDR3: CASSYRTSGSVDYNEQYF. CDR3 nucleotides: TGTGCCAGCAGCTATCGGACTAGCGGGAGCGTGGACTACAATGAGCAGTACTTC. The V gene is TRBV9, the J gene TRBJ2-7; TRBD2 agrees at 13 bases. CDR3 length equals 18 residues. The J segment lost 7 bases and the V segment lost 4 bases, leaving 17 bases of the junction unmatched. Germline CDR1 reads SGDLS; CDR2 reads YYNGEE.

The chain couples TRBV11-2 to TRBJ2-3; the D gene is possibly TRBD2 (5 bases). There are 13 residues in the CDR3. CDR1 and CDR2 from the germline V gene are SGHAT and FQNNGV. Deletions cut 7 bases from V and 3 bases from J, with 11 bases between. The CDR3 loop reads CASKLASTDTQYF. The CDR3, as DNA: TGTGCCAGCAAGTTAGCGTCTACAGATACGCAGTATTTT.

This clonotype was seen a few times. The rearrangement joins TRBV5-6 to TRBJ1-6, with 7 bases fitting TRBD1. V was clipped by 4 bases and J by 10 bases; unmatched bases: 8. The CDR3 contains 14 residues. Looked up from germline, CDR1 is SGHDT and CDR2 is YYEEEE. CDR3: CASSHRQGQSPLHF. CDR3 nucleotide sequence: TGTGCCAGCAGCCATCGACAGGGTCAATCACCCCTCCACTTT.

For this clonotype: One end of the junction varies from germline; a read error may be responsible. The gene calls are TRBV7-2 and TRBJ2-2; TRBD2 matches 10 bases. CDR3 length: 17 amino acids. Germline V CDR1 and CDR2: SGHTA, FQGNSA. CDR3 in DNA: TGTGCCAGCAGCTTAGTAGCTAGCGGGGGATCTACCGGGGAGCCGTTTTTT. This gives the protein CASSLVASGGSTGEPFF.

The rearrangement links TRBV5-1 to TRBJ2-5; TRBD1 agrees at 10 bases. Germline CDR1 is SGHRS and CDR2 is YFSETQ. V dropped 0 bases and J dropped 4; count of bases not matched to a gene: 6. This CDR3 has 16 amino acids. CDR3 DNA sequence: TGCGCCAGCAGCTTGGGACAGGGGGCGATACGAGAGACCCAGTACTTC. It is translated as CASSLGQGAIRETQYF.

There are many counts of this clonotype. The J gene is TRBJ2-5, the V gene TRBV5-1, with 7 bases lining up with TRBD1. The trim removed 7 bases at V and 5 bases at J, leaving 5 bases unmatched. This CDR3 contains 12 residues. Germline CDR1 SGHRS, CDR2 YFSETQ. The CDR3 is CASRQGRETQYF. The CDR3 nucleotides read TGCGCCAGCCGACAGGGTAGGGAGACCCAGTACTTC.

The rearrangement joins TRBV3-1 to TRBJ2-1; 16 bases agree with TRBD2. V dropped 3 bases and J dropped 4; count of bases not matched to a gene: 3. The CDR3 consists of 17 residues. CDR1 LGHDT and CDR2 YNNKEL come from the germline V gene (reference sequence). CDR3 nucleotide sequence: TGTGCCAGCAGCCACGGGACTAGCGGGAGGGTGTACAATGAGCAGTTCTTC. Translation gives CASSHGTSGRVYNEQFF.

As to this clonotype: An end of the junction does not agree with germline; a read error may underlie this. The chain combines TRBV6-5 with TRBJ1-2, with D perhaps TRBD1 (5 bases). The length of the CDR3 is 13 residues. Germline-derived CDR1 and CDR2 are MNHEY and SVGAGI. The DNA of the CDR3 is TGTGCCAGCAGTTACGTTGGGGGAGGTGGCCACACCTTC. Residues: CASSYVGGGGHTF.

The chain recombines TRBV28 with TRBJ2-5; the match to TRBD2 covers 7 bases. V lost 4 bases, J lost 0 bases, and 20 bases stayed unmatched. This CDR3 region has 20 residues. Germline-derived CDR1 and CDR2 are MDHEN and SYDVKM. The chain's CDR3 is CASSSPLGGGSSRHQETQYF. The DNA for the CDR3 is TGTGCCAGCAGTTCCCCGTTGGGGGGAGGGAGCAGCCGACACCAAGAGACCCAGTACTTC.

The V call is TRBV3-1, the J call TRBJ2-3, with TRBD2 as a possible D gene (7 bases). From germline, CDR1 is LGHDT and CDR2 YNNKEL (reference sequence). The CDR3 length is 15 residues. Trimming took off 4 bases at V and 5 bases at J, with 16 bases between the two ends. The CDR3 DNA reads as TGTGCCAGCAGCCTGAGGCGGGGGCCAGGAGATACGCAGTATTTT. It yields the protein CASSLRRGPGDTQYF.

The V call is TRBV29-1, the J call TRBJ2-1; no clear D. This CDR3 has 11 amino acids. V gave up 3 bases and J gave up 10 bases, with 10 bases separating them. In germline, CDR1 is SQVTM, CDR2 ANQGSEA. DNA for the CDR3: TGCAGCGTTGACCATGGACGGGAGCAGTTCTTC. As protein: CSVDHGREQFF.

The CDR3 loop reads CASSLSGTYSPLHF. The CDR3 region has the DNA TGTGCCAGCAGTCTCTCCGGGACATATTCACCCCTCCACTTT. The rearrangement joins TRBV6-5 to TRBJ1-6; a possible D gene is TRBD1 (6 bases). Germline V gene data show CDR1 as MNHEY and CDR2 as SVGAGI. The V and J ends lost 5 bases and 8 bases respectively, with 13 bases between them. The CDR3 covers 14 residues.

This clonotype was seen a handful of times. V is TRBV20-1 and J is TRBJ2-3, with D perhaps TRBD1 (6 bases). Per the germline V gene, CDR1 is DFQATT and CDR2 is SNEGSKA (reference sequence). The CDR3 totals 13 residues. V lost 2 bases and J 4 bases, leaving 10 bases between the germline ends. The CDR3 is CSARLQGPDTQYF. In DNA form, the CDR3 reads TGCAGTGCTAGATTACAGGGCCCAGATACGCAGTATTTT.